Listed here is a single T cell receptor (beta chain). As yet, its antigen is unknown. The data were obtained in a study of long-term antiretroviral therapy in people with HIV. Regarding the study as a whole: Pre-ART expanded clones dominated the repertoire at every time point.

Germline lookup yields CDR1 MGHRA and CDR2 YSYEKL. This CDR3 spans 13 amino acids. Trimming left V 0 bases short and J 10 bases short, with 7 bases between. The libraries were made with immunoSEQ v3.0 at survey level. Some clones are missing from TCRdb's copy, which holds only in-frame ones; the method was immunoSEQ multiplex PCR. The sample has some 15,000 clones, roughly three quarters seen once. The United States was where all participants with HIV were treated. This TCR was sampled from a woman between 40 and 50 years old with HIV. The V gene is TRBV4-1, the J gene TRBJ1-6, with D hard to call. The source material was unsorted PBMCs, sampled 0.5 years before starting antiretroviral therapy. CDR3 amino acids: CASSQDERSPLHF. CDR3 DNA: TGCGCCAGCAGCCAAGATGAGAGATCACCCCTCCACTTT.